The TCR beta chain described here comes from a study of T cell repertoires in cytomegalovirus infection. Study as a whole: Researchers turned to recently identified HLA-C-restricted CMV epitopes as well as well-studied HLA-B-restricted ones. Based on public TCR beta signatures, there were indications of CMV infection and of a matching HLA type. Findings of the study overall: It was HLA-C-restricted CMV-specific TCR beta clonotypes that dominated the response ex vivo. Cumulative public TCR beta family frequency identified CMV carriers with the relevant HLA.

Germline-derived CDR1 and CDR2 are SGHVS and FQNEAQ. The CDR3 is 16 amino acids. In this sample, this clonotype turned up once. Its target is not known. A much larger clone sits a single nucleotide away, making a read error possible. In TCRdb, the reads were re-called with MiXCR into one record per CDR3 protein. The profile covers around 900,000 distinct CDR3 sequences, with less than 40% appearing a single time and about 14% taken by the ten largest. The sequencing used cultured CD8+ T cells from PBMCs, collected from culture after CMV antigen stimulation. The clonotype comes from a human donor in good health (CMV status not recorded). Some clones in this sample may be carry-over from other donors' samples. The rearrangement joins TRBV7-8 to TRBJ2-2; D possibly matches TRBD1 or TRBD2 (5 bases each). CDR3 DNA sequence: TGTGCCAGCAGCCCGCTATCGGGGCCGAACATCGGGGAGCTGTTTTTT. Its translation is CASSPLSGPNIGELFF.